These T cell receptor beta chains were read from a single sample in a study of human T cells and chemical hapten exposure. TCRdb redid the calling of the RACE reads with MiXCR, one entry per CDR3 protein. Of about 71,000 distinct CDR3 sequences listed, roughly 9.2% are singletons. Source: whole blood, taken in connection with sensitization to the hapten diphenylcyclopropenone (DPC). The receptors shown here come from a woman aged 40 to 49 with alopecia areata. Some clones in this sample may be carry-over from other donors' samples. CDR3s include the opening cysteine and the closing phenylalanine or tryptophan. Fields, in order: V gene, D gene, J gene, clone size, CDR3 protein, CDR3 DNA. A D gene is named only where the DNA matches it firmly. Clone sizes are given selectively: once, few, many, or a class where the clone is expanded.

v_call: TRBV18; d_call: NA; j_call: TRBJ2-4; clone_size: many; cdr3_aa: CASSQNNPEVAKNIQYF; cdr3_nt: TGTGCCAGCTCGCAAAACAACCCGGAGGTGGCCAAAAACATTCAGTACTTC
v_call: TRBV29-1; d_call: NA; j_call: TRBJ2-1; clone_size: few; cdr3_aa: CSVRYNEQFF; cdr3_nt: TGCAGCGTTCGCTACAATGAGCAGTTCTTC
v_call: TRBV14; d_call: TRBD1; j_call: TRBJ1-6; clone_size: NA; cdr3_aa: CASSQVGTGGTPLHF; cdr3_nt: TGTGCCAGCAGCCAAGTCGGGACAGGGGGTACACCCCTCCACTTT
v_call: TRBV5-1; d_call: NA; j_call: TRBJ2-7; clone_size: NA; cdr3_aa: CASSLEGPEQYF; cdr3_nt: TGCGCCAGCAGCTTGGAAGGTCCCGAGCAGTACTTC
v_call: TRBV30; d_call: NA; j_call: TRBJ1-2; clone_size: many; cdr3_aa: CAWREGPGGYTF; cdr3_nt: TGTGCCTGGAGAGAGGGACCAGGGGGCTACACCTTC
v_call: TRBV20-1; d_call: NA; j_call: TRBJ1-5; clone_size: many; cdr3_aa: CSAGKGVNNQPQHF; cdr3_nt: TGCAGTGCGGGGAAGGGGGTGAACAATCAGCCCCAGCATTTT
v_call: TRBV18; d_call: NA; j_call: TRBJ2-2; clone_size: many; cdr3_aa: CASSPLLAGNTGELFF; cdr3_nt: TGTGCCAGCTCACCTCTTTTGGCAGGGAACACCGGGGAGCTGTTTTTT
v_call: TRBV27; d_call: NA; j_call: TRBJ2-2; clone_size: many; cdr3_aa: CASSLRPRATGELFF; cdr3_nt: TGTGCCAGCAGTTTACGACCTAGGGCCACCGGGGAGCTGTTTTTT
v_call: TRBV5-6; d_call: NA; j_call: TRBJ1-3; clone_size: NA; cdr3_aa: CASSEGSSGNTIYF; cdr3_nt: TGTGCCAGCAGTGAAGGGAGCTCTGGAAACACCATATATTTT
v_call: TRBV4-3; d_call: NA; j_call: TRBJ1-2; clone_size: few; cdr3_aa: CASSLGQSHYGYTF; cdr3_nt: TGCGCCAGCAGCCTAGGTCAGAGCCACTATGGCTACACCTTC
v_call: TRBV7-2; d_call: TRBD1; j_call: TRBJ2-6; clone_size: NA; cdr3_aa: CASSRRDRGRDLLTF; cdr3_nt: TGTGCCAGCAGCCGGCGGGACAGGGGCCGGGACCTCTTGACTTTC
v_call: TRBV7-2; d_call: NA; j_call: TRBJ2-3; clone_size: many; cdr3_aa: CASSSYQAGTDTQYF; cdr3_nt: TGTGCCAGCAGCTCCTACCAGGCGGGCACAGATACGCAGTATTTT
v_call: TRBV20-1; d_call: TRBD2; j_call: TRBJ2-3; clone_size: few; cdr3_aa: CSASLRGASTDTQYF; cdr3_nt: TGCAGTGCTAGTTTGCGGGGGGCTAGCACAGATACGCAGTATTTT
v_call: TRBV3-1; d_call: NA; j_call: TRBJ2-7; clone_size: NA; cdr3_aa: CASSLEQGRWDEQYF; cdr3_nt: TGTGCCAGCAGCCTGGAACAGGGTAGGTGGGACGAGCAGTACTTC
v_call: TRBV29-1; d_call: NA; j_call: TRBJ2-2; clone_size: few; cdr3_aa: CSVSVGGTTGELFF; cdr3_nt: TGCAGCGTTTCGGTAGGGGGGACCACCGGGGAGCTGTTTTTT
v_call: TRBV6-2/TRBV6-3; d_call: TRBD2; j_call: TRBJ2-7; clone_size: few; cdr3_aa: CASRTGGPEQYF; cdr3_nt: TGTGCCAGCAGAACGGGGGGGCCCGAGCAGTACTTC
v_call: TRBV5-1; d_call: NA; j_call: TRBJ2-3; clone_size: many; cdr3_aa: CASSLPRGEGTDTQYF; cdr3_nt: TGCGCCAGCAGCTTACCCAGGGGCGAGGGAACAGATACGCAGTATTTT